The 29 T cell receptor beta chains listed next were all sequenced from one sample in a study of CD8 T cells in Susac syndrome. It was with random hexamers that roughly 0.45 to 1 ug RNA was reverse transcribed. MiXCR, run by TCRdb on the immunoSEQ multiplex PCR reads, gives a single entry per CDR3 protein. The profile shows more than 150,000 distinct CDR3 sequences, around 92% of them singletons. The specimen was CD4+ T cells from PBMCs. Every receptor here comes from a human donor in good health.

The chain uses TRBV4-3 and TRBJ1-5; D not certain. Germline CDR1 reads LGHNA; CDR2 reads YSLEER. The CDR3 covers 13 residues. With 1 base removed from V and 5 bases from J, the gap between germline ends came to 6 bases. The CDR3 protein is CASSQVVDQPQHF. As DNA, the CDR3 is TGCGCCAGCAGCCAAGTTGTAGATCAGCCCCAGCATTTT.

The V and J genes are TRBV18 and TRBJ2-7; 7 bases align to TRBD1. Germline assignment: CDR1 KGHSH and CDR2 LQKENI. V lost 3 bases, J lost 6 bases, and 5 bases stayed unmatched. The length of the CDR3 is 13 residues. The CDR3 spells CASSPIGDSEQYF. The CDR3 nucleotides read TGTGCCAGCTCACCGATAGGGGACAGCGAGCAGTACTTC.

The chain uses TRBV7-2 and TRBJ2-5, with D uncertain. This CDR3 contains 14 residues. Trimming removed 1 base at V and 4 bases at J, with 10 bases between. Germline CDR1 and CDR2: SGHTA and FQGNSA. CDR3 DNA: TGTGCCAGCAGCTTAGTTAGGCTTCGAGAGACCCAGTACTTC. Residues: CASSLVRLRETQYF.

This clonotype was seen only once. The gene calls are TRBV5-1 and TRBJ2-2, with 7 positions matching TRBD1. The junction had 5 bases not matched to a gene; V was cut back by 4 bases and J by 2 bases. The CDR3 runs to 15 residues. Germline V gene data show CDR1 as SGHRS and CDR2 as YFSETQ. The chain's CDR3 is CASSPDRPNTGELFF. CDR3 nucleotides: TGCGCCAGCAGCCCGGACAGGCCCAACACCGGGGAGCTGTTTTTT.

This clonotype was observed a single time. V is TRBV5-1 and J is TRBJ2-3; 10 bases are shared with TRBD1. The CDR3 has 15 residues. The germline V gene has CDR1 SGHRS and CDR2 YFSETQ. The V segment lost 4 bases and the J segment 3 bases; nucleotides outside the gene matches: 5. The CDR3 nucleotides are TGCGCCAGCAGCATGGGACAGGGGATAACAGATACGCAGTATTTT. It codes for CASSMGQGITDTQYF.

The CDR3 region has the DNA TGTGCCAGCAGATCTCATAGCGGGAGGGCCCAGGGTGAGCAGTTCTTC. Amino acid sequence: CASRSHSGRAQGEQFF. The J gene is TRBJ2-1, the V gene TRBV28; 11 bases line up with TRBD2. Germline V gene sequence: CDR1 MDHEN, CDR2 SYDVKM. The ends lost 6 bases at V and 9 bases at J; junction bases unmatched: 13. CDR3 length: 16 residues.

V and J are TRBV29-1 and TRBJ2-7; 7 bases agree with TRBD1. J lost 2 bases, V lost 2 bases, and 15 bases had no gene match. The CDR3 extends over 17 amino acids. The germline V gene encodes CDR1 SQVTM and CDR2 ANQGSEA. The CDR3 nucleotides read TGCAGCGTTGAATACGGGGACAGCCTGAATTCCCCCTACGAGCAGTACTTC. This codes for CSVEYGDSLNSPYEQYF.

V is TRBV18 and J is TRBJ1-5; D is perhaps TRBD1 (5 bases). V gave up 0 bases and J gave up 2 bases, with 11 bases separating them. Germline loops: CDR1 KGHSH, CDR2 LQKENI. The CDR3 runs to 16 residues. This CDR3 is CASSPPSGQRNQPQHF. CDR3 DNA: TGTGCCAGCTCACCACCATCCGGACAACGCAATCAGCCCCAGCATTTT.

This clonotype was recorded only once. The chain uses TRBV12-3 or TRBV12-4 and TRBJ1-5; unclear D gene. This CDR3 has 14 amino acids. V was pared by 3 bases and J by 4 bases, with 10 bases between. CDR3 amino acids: CASSLESSNQPQHF. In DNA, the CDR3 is TGTGCCAGCAGTTTGGAAAGTTCGAATCAGCCCCAGCATTTT.

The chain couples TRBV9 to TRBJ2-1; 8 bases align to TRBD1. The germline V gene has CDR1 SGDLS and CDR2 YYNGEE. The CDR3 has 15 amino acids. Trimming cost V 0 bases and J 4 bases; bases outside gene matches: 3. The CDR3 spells CASSVADRVYNEQFF. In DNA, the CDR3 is TGTGCCAGCAGCGTAGCGGACAGGGTTTACAATGAGCAGTTCTTC.

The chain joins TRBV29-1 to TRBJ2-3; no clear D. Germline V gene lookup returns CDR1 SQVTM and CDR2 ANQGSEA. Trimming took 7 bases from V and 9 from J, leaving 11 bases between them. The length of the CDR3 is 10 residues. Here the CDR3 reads CSGLGGTQYF. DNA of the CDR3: TGCAGCGGCCTAGGTGGGACGCAGTATTTT.

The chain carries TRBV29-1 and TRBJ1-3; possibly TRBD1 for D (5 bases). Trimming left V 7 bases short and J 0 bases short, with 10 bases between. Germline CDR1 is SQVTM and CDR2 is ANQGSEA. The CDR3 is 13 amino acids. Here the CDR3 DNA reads TGCAGCGCTGGGGGGTTCTCTGGAAACACCATATATTTT. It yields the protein CSAGGFSGNTIYF.

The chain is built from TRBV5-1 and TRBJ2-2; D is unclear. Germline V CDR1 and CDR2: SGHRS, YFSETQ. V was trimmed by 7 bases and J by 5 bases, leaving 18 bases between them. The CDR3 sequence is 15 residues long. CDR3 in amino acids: CASDPNPLGTGELFF. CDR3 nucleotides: TGCGCCAGCGACCCTAACCCCCTTGGGACCGGGGAGCTGTTTTTT. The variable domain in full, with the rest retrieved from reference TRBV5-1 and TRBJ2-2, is KAGVTQTPRYLIKTRGQQVTLSCSPISGHRSVSWYQQTPGQGLQFLFEYFSETQRNKGNFPGRFSGRQFSNSRSEMNVSTLELGDSALYLCASDPNPLGTGELFFGEGSRLTVL.

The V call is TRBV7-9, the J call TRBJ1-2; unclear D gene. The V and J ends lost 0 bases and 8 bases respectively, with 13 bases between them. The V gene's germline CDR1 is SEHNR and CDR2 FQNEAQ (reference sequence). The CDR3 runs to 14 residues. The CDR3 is CASSLAAQLGGYTF. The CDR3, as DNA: TGTGCCAGCAGCTTAGCGGCACAGCTCGGGGGCTACACCTTC.

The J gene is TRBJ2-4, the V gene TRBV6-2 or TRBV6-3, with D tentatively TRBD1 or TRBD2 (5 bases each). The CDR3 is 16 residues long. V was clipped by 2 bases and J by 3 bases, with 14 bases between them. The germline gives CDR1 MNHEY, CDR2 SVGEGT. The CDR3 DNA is TGTGCCAGCAGTTACCCTCTGGGGGAAGGCAAAAACATTCAGTACTTC. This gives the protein CASSYPLGEGKNIQYF.

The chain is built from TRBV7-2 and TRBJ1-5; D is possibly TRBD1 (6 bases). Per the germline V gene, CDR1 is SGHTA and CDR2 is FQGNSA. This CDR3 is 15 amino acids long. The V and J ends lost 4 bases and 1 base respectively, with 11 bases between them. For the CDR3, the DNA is TGTGCCAGCAGCTCCACAGGGTCGAGCAATCAGCCCCAGCATTTT. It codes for CASSSTGSSNQPQHF.

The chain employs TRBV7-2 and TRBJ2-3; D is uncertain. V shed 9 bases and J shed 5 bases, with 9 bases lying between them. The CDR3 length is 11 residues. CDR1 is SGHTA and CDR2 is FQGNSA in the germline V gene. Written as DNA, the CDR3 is TGTGCCAGTTCCCGAGTAGATACGCAGTATTTT. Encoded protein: CASSRVDTQYF.

CDR3 sequence: CATSRDMAYEQYF. The CDR3 DNA follows: TGTGCCACCAGCAGAGATATGGCCTACGAGCAGTACTTC. This chain joins TRBV15 and TRBJ2-7; D gene ambiguous. V was pared by 0 bases and J by 2 bases, with 5 bases between. Germline loops: CDR1 LNHNV, CDR2 YYDKDF (reference sequence). This CDR3 is 13 amino acids long.

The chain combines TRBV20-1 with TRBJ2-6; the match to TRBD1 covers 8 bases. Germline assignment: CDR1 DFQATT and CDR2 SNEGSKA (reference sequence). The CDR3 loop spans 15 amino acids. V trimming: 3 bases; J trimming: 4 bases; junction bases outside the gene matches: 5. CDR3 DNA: TGCAGTGCTAGGGAGACAGGGGCCGGGGCCAACGTCCTGACTTTC. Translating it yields CSARETGAGANVLTF.

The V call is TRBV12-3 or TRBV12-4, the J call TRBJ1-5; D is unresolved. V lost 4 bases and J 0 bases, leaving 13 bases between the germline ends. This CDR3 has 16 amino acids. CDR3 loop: CASSSRTQYSNQPQHF. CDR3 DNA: TGTGCCAGCAGTTCTCGGACGCAATATAGCAATCAGCCCCAGCATTTT.

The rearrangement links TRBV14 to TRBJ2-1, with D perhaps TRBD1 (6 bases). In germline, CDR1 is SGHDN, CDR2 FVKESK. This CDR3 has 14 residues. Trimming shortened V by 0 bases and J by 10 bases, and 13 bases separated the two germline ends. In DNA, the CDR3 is TGTGCCAGCAGCCAAGATACCGGGACACTAGAGCAGTTCTTC. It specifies CASSQDTGTLEQFF. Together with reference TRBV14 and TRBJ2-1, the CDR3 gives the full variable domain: EAGVTQFPSHSVIEKGQTVTLRCDPISGHDNLYWYRRVMGKEIKFLLHFVKESKQDESGMPNNRFLAERTGGTYSTLKVQPAELEDSGVYFCASSQDTGTLEQFFGPGTRLTVL.

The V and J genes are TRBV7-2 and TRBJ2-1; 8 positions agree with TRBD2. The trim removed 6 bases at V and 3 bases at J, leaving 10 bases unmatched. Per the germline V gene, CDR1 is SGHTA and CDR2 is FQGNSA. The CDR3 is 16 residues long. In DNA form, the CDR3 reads TGTGCCAGCAGATCCTTTAGCGGGGTCCTCTACAATGAGCAGTTCTTC. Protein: CASRSFSGVLYNEQFF.

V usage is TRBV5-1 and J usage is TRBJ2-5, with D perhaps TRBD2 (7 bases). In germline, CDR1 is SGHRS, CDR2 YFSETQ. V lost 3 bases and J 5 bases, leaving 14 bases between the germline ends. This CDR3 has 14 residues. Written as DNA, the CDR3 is TGCGCCAGCAGCTGGGGGCTAGCGGAGGAGACCCAGTACTTC. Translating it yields CASSWGLAEETQYF. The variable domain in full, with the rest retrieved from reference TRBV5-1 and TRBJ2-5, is KAGVTQTPRYLIKTRGQQVTLSCSPISGHRSVSWYQQTPGQGLQFLFEYFSETQRNKGNFPGRFSGRQFSNSRSEMNVSTLELGDSALYLCASSWGLAEETQYFGPGTRLLVL.

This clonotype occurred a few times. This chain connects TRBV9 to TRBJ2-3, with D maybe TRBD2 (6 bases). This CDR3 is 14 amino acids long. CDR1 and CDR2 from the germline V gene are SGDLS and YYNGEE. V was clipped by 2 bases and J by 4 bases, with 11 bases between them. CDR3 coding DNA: TGTGCCAGCAGCGTGGTCGGGAGCGCAGATACGCAGTATTTT. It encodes CASSVVGSADTQYF.

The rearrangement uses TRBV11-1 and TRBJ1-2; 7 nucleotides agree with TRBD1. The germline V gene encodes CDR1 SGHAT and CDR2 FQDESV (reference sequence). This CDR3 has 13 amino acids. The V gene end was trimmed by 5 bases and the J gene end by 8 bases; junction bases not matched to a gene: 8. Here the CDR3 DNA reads TGTGCCAGCAGCAAAGACAGGGCCGGAGGCTACACCTTC. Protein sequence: CASSKDRAGGYTF.

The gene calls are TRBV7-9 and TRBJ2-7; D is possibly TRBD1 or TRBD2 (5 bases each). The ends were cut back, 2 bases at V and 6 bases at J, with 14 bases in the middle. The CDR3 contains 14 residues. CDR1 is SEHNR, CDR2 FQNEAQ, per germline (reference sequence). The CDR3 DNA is TGTGCCAGCAGCTTACTTGTGACAGCGGCCGAGCAGTACTTC. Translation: CASSLLVTAAEQYF.

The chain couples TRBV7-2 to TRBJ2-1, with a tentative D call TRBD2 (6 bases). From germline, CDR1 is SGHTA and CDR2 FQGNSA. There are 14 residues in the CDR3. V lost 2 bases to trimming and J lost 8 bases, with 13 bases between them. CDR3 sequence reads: CASSLRGVRDEQFF. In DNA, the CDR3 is TGTGCCAGCAGCTTACGCGGGGTTAGGGATGAGCAGTTCTTC.

CDR3 residues: CASSSGDTINIQYF. In DNA, the CDR3 is TGTGCCAGCAGCTCTGGGGACACTATCAACATTCAGTACTTC. The gene calls are TRBV7-9 and TRBJ2-4, with D possibly TRBD1 on 6 matching bases. This CDR3 is 14 amino acids long. Trimming left V 4 bases short and J 7 bases short, with 14 bases between. Germline V lookup: CDR1 SEHNR, CDR2 FQNEAQ (reference sequence).

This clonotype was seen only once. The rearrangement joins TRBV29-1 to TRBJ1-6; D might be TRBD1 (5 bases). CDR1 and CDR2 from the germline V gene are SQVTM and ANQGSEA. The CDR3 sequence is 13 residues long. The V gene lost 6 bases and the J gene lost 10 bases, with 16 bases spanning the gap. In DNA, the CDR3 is TGCAGCGTCCGGGATAGGCGGGACTCACCCCTCCACTTT. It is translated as CSVRDRRDSPLHF.